This T cell receptor beta chain was identified during a study of T cell repertoires in cytomegalovirus infection. As for the study in general: Public TCR beta signatures provided an indication of both CMV infection and a matching HLA type.

From the reads, TCRdb called clonotypes with MiXCR, one entry per CDR3 protein. The data show 310,000 or so distinct CDR3 sequences, with about 9.1% seen just once and around 2.5% held by the top ten. Trimming took off 6 bases at V and 5 bases at J, with 19 bases between the two ends. CDR3 size: 16 residues. Germline V gene lookup returns CDR1 MDHEN and CDR2 SYDVKM. This clonotype occurred many times. Its specificity is not known. Study findings and constraints: Pooled public TCR beta family frequency picked out CMV carriers with the relevant HLA.

The sequence came from a human donor in good health (CMV status not recorded). Some clones in this sample may be carry-over from other donors' samples. This chain connects TRBV28 to TRBJ2-2; TRBD1 might be the D (6 bases). The sample comprised PBMCs. The CDR3 sequence is CASSQTTGSRTGELFF. The CDR3 region has the DNA TGTGCCAGCAGCCAAACGACAGGATCGAGAACCGGGGAGCTGTTTTTT.